This entry concerns a single T cell receptor beta chain. What it binds is not known. This CDR3 is 14 amino acids long. Germline values: CDR1 SGHRS, CDR2 YFSETQ. The ends were cut back, 4 bases at V and 8 bases at J, with 18 bases in the middle. Time point specified: pre-sensitization, week 0. Described treatment: therapeutic diphenylcyclopropenone sensitization with weekly scalp DPC. Authors' processing steps: Individual samples carried between about 23,224 and 750,000 TCRs, with around 96,000 as the median. TCRdb recomputed calls from the RACE reads with MiXCR, one row per CDR3 protein. TCRdb's processing, not the authors' own work, is the source of the V and J calls. The sample consists of nearly 110,000 distinct CDR3 sequences, 12% of them appearing once. This entry comes from a study of human T cells and chemical hapten exposure. As for the study in general: Variation in per-sample TCR yields came mainly from small pooled library volume differences.

General study points: Counts of TCRs above 1 in 1000 frequency stayed unchanged with DPC sensitization.

The sequence came from a woman in her 50s with alopecia areata. Some clones in this sample may be carry-over from other donors' samples. The material was whole blood, obtained in connection with sensitization to the hapten diphenylcyclopropenone (DPC). The chain links TRBV5-1 to TRBJ1-2; tentative D call: TRBD1 (6 bases). The CDR3 is CASSQGSLDKGYTF. DNA of the CDR3: TGCGCCAGCAGCCAGGGGTCGCTGGATAAGGGCTACACCTTC.